This note documents a single TCR beta chain sequence. It has no known antigen specificity. Base quality data are lacking; no much larger clone is found one base away. The label giving this sample's time point can be read as: cells obtained before transplantation from donor or recipient. CD3+CD4+ and CD3+CD8+ populations were FACS-sorted from unstimulated pre-transplant donor and recipient cells taken from spleen or lymph nodes. The sample originates from a study of graft-versus-host responses after intestinal transplantation (dated by TCRdb to about 2021). Study-level background: The transplants that recipients got were multivisceral, liver-intestinal, or isolated intestinal. After intestinal transplantation, graft-versus-host and host-versus-graft alloreactive T cell clones in the graft, circulation and bone marrow were tracked using bulk TCR-beta CDR3 sequencing. The cohort enrolled 20 to 25 intestinal transplant recipients including one retransplant, and 3 patients lacking pretransplant specimens were excluded. Samples from a few later patients were sequenced in-house on an Illumina MiSeq with MiXCR processing rather than by the commercial service. To identify alloreactive clones, pre-transplant mixed lymphocyte reaction products were sequenced and then compared with unstimulated pre-transplant donor and recipient T cells. Donor T cell macrochimerism was defined as a peak of at least 4% donor T cells among recipient peripheral blood mononuclear cells. Every recipient was given anti-thymocyte globulin induction, followed by 2 to 4 years of maintenance tacrolimus and steroids.

Spanning cysteine to phenylalanine, the CDR3 consists of 18 amino acids. Just the 54-base CDR3 DNA is kept, in frame starting at base 1. The germline V gene encodes CDR1 SNHLY and CDR2 FYNNEI. V sheds 0 bases and J sheds 3 bases, leaving 18 bases between their ends. Library prep was done by the immunoSEQ multiplex PCR assay. In most patients, genomic DNA was isolated using the Qiagen DNeasy Blood and Tissue Kit and sent frozen to Adaptive Biotechnologies for TCR sequencing. Adaptive Biotechnologies carried out high-throughput TCR-beta CDR3 sequencing of genomic DNA for most patients. Per the source publication's procedure: TCR sequencing data were retrieved from Adaptive's ImmunoSEQ software for about 17 patients, whereas a few other patients were processed with MiXCR and VDJtools. To correct CD4 versus CD8 sorting errors, any sequence found in both subsets at a frequency ratio below 5:1 was removed. CDR3 nucleotide sequences shared between donor and recipient were removed because the origin of such sequences could not be assigned. At least 2-fold expansion over unstimulated cells and a minimum CFSE-low frequency of 0.002% (template counts) or 0.001% (read counts) were required for clones to be classified as alloreactive. Mappable clones were those detected in sequenced pre-transplant spleen, lymph node, or MLR CFSE-low populations of the donor or recipient. Cumulative frequency of alloreactive clones was calculated as a percentage of all sequences weighted by copy number. This is the immuneACCESS table as TCRdb keeps it, with only in-frame sequences that have V and J called. A part of the clones is gone; compared with another copy, unresolved V genes explain less than half, and the rest is unexplained. V, J and clone size reflect that table, while D and trimming were determined from the DNA. Counted in this sample were around 97,000 clones; just over 90% of them appeared once. The ten most abundant clones make up around 5.8% of the sample.

Overall study results and their limits: Early after transplant, declines in HvG clones were associated with peak levels of circulating GvH clones. GvH clones were detected in recipient bone marrow, and some of these GvH clones were observed earlier in ileal mucosa or blood, consistent with an intestinal mucosal origin. The conclusions were limited by the relatively low number and heterogeneity of the intestinal transplant patients. In patients with donor T cell macrochimerism, the allografts had high GvH to HvG T cell clonal ratios.

The sequence joins TRBV2 to TRBJ1-5; TRBD1 is possibly the D segment (6 matching bases). Source: unstimulated CD8+ T cells sorted from spleen or lymph node cells, taken before intestinal transplant. The receptor's source is a human donor who received an intestinal transplant. The CDR3 corresponds to CASSEARTAYTYNQPQHF. The DNA is as follows: TGTGCCAGCAGTGAAGCGCGGACAGCGTATACCTACAATCAGCCCCAGCATTTT.